This T cell receptor (beta chain) was captured by sequencing in a study of response to subunit inactivated influenza vaccine. General study results and limits: That few new T cells are recruited by each seasonal influenza vaccination was the authors' suggestion.

This clonotype was picked up many times. Its antigen is unidentified. The V and J ends lost 1 base and 11 bases respectively, with 18 bases between them. This CDR3 contains 16 residues. TCRdb re-derived calls from the RT-PCR reads in MiXCR, one entry per CDR3 protein. The sample consists of about 480,000 distinct CDR3 sequences, approximately 11% of them appearing once. The sequences come from PBMCs from blood, collected 45 days after vaccination. J is TRBJ1-6 and V is TRBV12-3 or TRBV12-4; D is unresolved. This TCR came from a man in his fifties or sixties who received an inactivated influenza vaccine. Here the CDR3 DNA reads TGTGCCAGCAGTTTAGGGGTGGCCCAAGTTCCGACACCCCTCCACTTT. Protein sequence: CASSLGVAQVPTPLHF.